The 21 T cell receptor beta chains below come from one sample, sequenced in a study of blood T cell repertoires in COVID-19. Repertoires were generated with immunoSEQ multiplex PCR, while TCRdb's copy carries only in-frame clones and drops some. The sample has roughly 100,000 clones; 70% to 90% are singletons. Sequencing input: peripheral blood. The source is a man aged 45-65 years in a cohort sampled during active COVID-19.

J is TRBJ2-3 and V is TRBV6-5, with 15 bases aligning to TRBD2. Per germline, CDR1 MNHEY and CDR2 SVGAGI. This CDR3 contains 15 residues. V dropped 10 bases and J dropped 6; count of bases not matched to a gene: 8. Written as DNA, the CDR3 is TGTGCCACTGAAACAGGGACTAGCGGGGGGGATACGCAGTATTTT. Translated, it gives CATETGTSGGDTQYF.

This chain connects TRBV6-5 to TRBJ1-5; perhaps TRBD1 as D (5 bases). Germline loops: CDR1 MNHEY, CDR2 SVGAGI. This CDR3 spans 13 amino acids. Trimming shortened V by 6 bases and J by 7 bases, and 13 bases separated the two germline ends. The DNA of the CDR3 is TGTGCCAGCAGCGGAACAGGAAGCCAGCCCCAGCATTTT. Translation: CASSGTGSQPQHF.

The chain uses TRBV4-3 and TRBJ2-1; TRBD1 might be the D (6 bases). The CDR3 spans 15 residues. Trimming took off 0 bases at V and 6 bases at J, with 12 bases between the two ends. Germline lookup yields CDR1 LGHNA and CDR2 YSLEER. The CDR3 region is CASSQDRTGSNEQFF. The CDR3 region has the DNA TGCGCCAGCAGCCAAGATCGAACAGGGAGCAATGAGCAGTTCTTC.

V is TRBV7-8 and J is TRBJ2-3; 8 bases are shared with TRBD1. From germline, CDR1 is SGHVS and CDR2 FQNEAQ. This CDR3 has 17 amino acids. After removal of 4 bases from V and 2 bases from J, the junction contained 11 bases not matched to a gene. As DNA, the CDR3 is TGTGCCAGCAGCTCGCCCCGAAAGGACAGGGCCACAGATACGCAGTATTTT. Its translation is CASSSPRKDRATDTQYF.

The J gene is TRBJ1-4, the V gene TRBV4-3, with D unresolved. This CDR3 has 16 residues. V shed 0 bases and J shed 4 bases, with 12 bases lying between them. Per germline, CDR1 LGHNA and CDR2 YSLEER. CDR3 nucleotide sequence: TGCGCCAGCAGCCAAGATCCAGCGGGAGTTAATGAAAAACTGTTTTTT. Amino acid sequence: CASSQDPAGVNEKLFF.

In DNA, the CDR3 is TGTGCCAGCAGCTCACGGGGAAATCAGCCCCAGCATTTT. Amino acids: CASSSRGNQPQHF. The chain combines TRBV11-2 with TRBJ1-5; D is uncertain. The CDR3 contains 13 residues. Germline V gene sequence: CDR1 SGHAT, CDR2 FQNNGV. The V gene lost 4 bases and the J gene lost 4 bases, with 8 bases spanning the gap.

V and J are TRBV10-3 and TRBJ2-2; 14 nucleotides align to TRBD2. The CDR3 extends over 15 amino acids. After removal of 10 bases from V and 5 bases from J, the junction contained 6 bases not matched to a gene. CDR1 and CDR2 from the germline V gene are ENHRY and SYGVKD. The DNA of the CDR3 is TGTGCCACAGGGACTAGCGGGGGACCTACCGGGGAGCTGTTTTTT. Translation gives CATGTSGGPTGELFF.

This chain connects TRBV5-8 to TRBJ2-3, with TRBD2 identical over 8 bases. The V gene end was trimmed by 9 bases and the J gene end by 0 bases; junction bases not matched to a gene: 12. The CDR3 runs 16 residues. The germline CDR1 and CDR2 sequences are SGHTS and YDEGEE. CDR3 residues: CATTGYGGVSTDTQYF. CDR3 in DNA: TGTGCCACCACTGGGTACGGGGGGGTTAGCACAGATACGCAGTATTTT.

This rearrangement joins TRBV27 to TRBJ2-7, with no clear D. The CDR3 length is 12 residues. The ends were cut back, 6 bases at V and 0 bases at J, with 6 bases in the middle. Germline V gives CDR1 MNHEY, CDR2 SMNVEV (reference sequence). Here the CDR3 reads CASRLSSYEQYV. The CDR3 nucleotides are TGTGCCAGCAGACTAAGCTCCTACGAGCAGTACGTC.

The gene calls are TRBV20-1 and TRBJ2-1; 8 bases align to TRBD2. The germline gives CDR1 DFQATT, CDR2 SNEGSKA (reference sequence). Trimming at V came to 3 bases and at J to 5 bases, leaving 9 bases not matched to a gene. This CDR3 contains 15 residues. The DNA of the CDR3 is TGCAGTGCTAGTCACGAGCGGGGGCGAAACAATGAGCAGTTCTTC. Translated, it gives CSASHERGRNNEQFF.

This rearrangement joins TRBV3-1 (or the pseudogene TRBV3-2) to TRBJ1-1; D gene uncertain. This CDR3 spans 14 amino acids. CDR1 is LGHDT, CDR2 YNNKEL, per germline (reference sequence). V was trimmed by 0 bases and J by 0 bases, leaving 5 bases between them. CDR3 in DNA: TGTGCCAGCAGCCAAGATCGGGTGAACACTGAAGCTTTCTTT. Translating gives CASSQDRVNTEAFF.

This clone was observed a few times. V usage is TRBV19 and J usage is TRBJ2-1; tentative D call: TRBD1 (6 bases). V was clipped by 3 bases and J by 5 bases, with 14 bases between them. There are 15 residues in the CDR3. Germline-derived CDR1 and CDR2 are LNHDA and SQIVND (reference sequence). The CDR3 bases are TGTGCCAGTAGTATTTCAGGGGTTGGAAACAATGAGCAGTTCTTC. Translation: CASSISGVGNNEQFF.

The CDR3 loop is CSVGTGGGETQYF. The CDR3 DNA is TGCAGCGTGGGGACAGGGGGAGGAGAGACCCAGTACTTC. The gene calls are TRBV29-1 and TRBJ2-5, with TRBD1 matching over 11 bases. This CDR3 has 13 residues. Germline V lookup: CDR1 SQVTM, CDR2 ANQGSEA. With V trimmed by 6 bases and J by 4 bases, 4 bases remained unmatched.

V gene TRBV2 combines with J gene TRBJ2-7; possible D gene TRBD2, 6 bases. V lost 8 bases, J lost 0 bases, and 14 bases lay in between. Germline assignment: CDR1 SNHLY and CDR2 FYNNEI. The CDR3 runs 14 residues. This CDR3 reads CASSFRGTSYEQYV. Here the CDR3 DNA reads TGTGCCAGCTCGTTCCGGGGGACCTCCTACGAGCAGTACGTC.

The chain combines TRBV5-6 with TRBJ2-5, with a possible D match to TRBD1 (5 bases). CDR3 size: 13 residues. Germline values: CDR1 SGHDT, CDR2 YYEEEE. Trimming left V 4 bases short and J 4 bases short, with 11 bases between. The CDR3 DNA is TGTGCCAGCAGCGGGTACCAGGGAGAGACCCAGTACTTC. Encoded protein: CASSGYQGETQYF.

This clone was counted between two and nine times. The chain employs TRBV11-3 and TRBJ2-2; the match to TRBD1 covers 9 bases. This CDR3 comprises 16 residues. V shed 5 bases and J 4 bases; nucleotides not matched to a gene: 8. Germline CDR1 is SGHNT and CDR2 is YENEEA. The CDR3 DNA reads TGTGCCAGCAGCCCACCCGGGACAGGGAGCACCGGGGAGCTGTTTTTT. Protein product: CASSPPGTGSTGELFF.

This clone was seen only a few times. The J gene is TRBJ2-5, the V gene TRBV6-5, with D possibly being TRBD2 (6 bases). This CDR3 spans 13 amino acids. Germline-derived CDR1 and CDR2 are MNHEY and SVGAGI. Trimming removed 6 bases from V and 5 bases from J, with 13 bases in between. The DNA of the CDR3 is TGTGCCAGCAGCTCGGGGGTTTGGGAGACCCAGTACTTC. It specifies CASSSGVWETQYF.

The chain joins TRBV9 to TRBJ2-7, with D perhaps TRBD1 (5 bases). Trimming stripped 4 bases from V and 6 bases from J, with 20 bases between. The CDR3 totals 15 residues. Germline assignment: CDR1 SGDLS and CDR2 YYNGEE. The CDR3 region has the DNA TGTGCCAGCAGCCCATCCCCGAACAGGCAAGGCGAGCAGTACTTC. Translated: CASSPSPNRQGEQYF.

This chain joins TRBV24-1 and TRBJ2-3, with 12 nucleotides matching TRBD2. Per the germline V gene, CDR1 is KGHDR and CDR2 is SFDVKD. V gave up 4 bases and J gave up 5 bases; unmatched junction bases: 15. The CDR3 totals 19 residues. Here the CDR3 reads CATSDRGGPTSGGLDTQYF. For the CDR3, the DNA is TGTGCCACCAGTGACAGAGGGGGCCCGACTAGCGGGGGCTTAGATACGCAGTATTTT.

This clone has just one count. The rearrangement joins TRBV10-1 to TRBJ2-2; 8 bases line up with TRBD2. Germline CDR1 is WNHNN and CDR2 is SYGVQD (reference sequence). The CDR3 length is 21 residues. The junction had 19 bases not matched to a gene; V was cut back by 4 bases and J by 0 bases. Here the CDR3 reads CASSGGTRGSPLIPNTGELFF. As DNA, the CDR3 is TGCGCCAGCAGTGGGGGGACTAGAGGTAGCCCACTCATTCCGAACACCGGGGAGCTGTTTTTT.

V gene TRBV6-6 combines with J gene TRBJ1-2; D is ambiguous. V lost 7 bases, J lost 3 bases, and 6 bases lay in between. Germline lookup yields CDR1 MNHNY and CDR2 SVGAGI (reference sequence). The CDR3 length is 11 residues. CDR3: CASKVDYGYTF. CDR3 nucleotides: TGTGCCAGCAAAGTAGACTATGGCTACACCTTC.